One sample yielded the 14 T cell receptor beta chains listed below, sequenced in a study of PD-L1 blockade in urothelial cancer (dated by TCRdb to about 2017). Library preparation was by the immunoSEQ multiplex PCR assay. This immuneACCESS table, as held by TCRdb, lists in-frame sequences with V and J called but not all clones. Of the missing ones, under half trace to an unresolved V gene in checked studies; the others have no known cause. The sample table holds tens of thousands of clones, of which approximately 90% were seen once. Of the sample, around 15% is held by the ten largest clones. The label giving this sample's time point can be read as: pretreatment peripheral blood. Material: PBMCs, obtained around atezolizumab (anti-PD-L1) treatment. The source is a woman between 55 and 75 years old with urothelial cancer.

The rearrangement joins TRBV19 to TRBJ1-5, with 9 bases lining up with TRBD1. The CDR3 loop spans 15 amino acids. With 1 base clipped from V and 10 bases from J, the junction kept 8 bases outside the gene matches. Germline V gene sequence: CDR1 LNHDA, CDR2 SQIVND (reference sequence). The chain's CDR3 is CASSIGHSDRGPQHF. The CDR3 region has the DNA TGTGCCAGTAGTATAGGTCATTCGGACAGGGGACCCCAGCATTTT.

The chain employs TRBV2 and TRBJ2-7; D may be TRBD1 (6 bases). In germline, CDR1 is SNHLY, CDR2 FYNNEI. Trimming took off 10 bases at V and 2 bases at J, with 12 bases between the two ends. The CDR3 covers 12 residues. The CDR3 sequence is CANGQRAYEQYF. The CDR3 DNA reads TGTGCCAACGGACAGCGAGCCTACGAGCAGTACTTC.

The chain carries TRBV2 and TRBJ2-7; 10 bases map to TRBD2. Losses at the gene ends were 5 bases for V and 2 bases for J; bases not matched to a gene: 3. This CDR3 region has 14 residues. The germline V gene has CDR1 SNHLY and CDR2 FYNNEI. The CDR3 region has the DNA TGTGCCAGCAGTCCGGGACTAGCGACCTACGAGCAGTACTTC. It specifies CASSPGLATYEQYF.

The chain has TRBV5-1 and TRBJ2-2; D remains ambiguous. Germline CDR1 reads SGHRS; CDR2 reads YFSETQ. V lost 0 bases and J 1 base, leaving 13 bases between the germline ends. The CDR3 is 17 residues long. The DNA of the CDR3 is TGCGCCAGCAGCTTGGGATCACCGCGACTGAACACCGGGGAGCTGTTTTTT. Protein sequence: CASSLGSPRLNTGELFF.

This rearrangement joins TRBV7-3 to TRBJ2-1; 10 bases line up with TRBD2. From germline, CDR1 is SGHTA and CDR2 FQGTGA. CDR3 length equals 18 residues. V shed 3 bases and J 0 bases; nucleotides not matched to a gene: 8. The CDR3 protein is CASSFSGGPPSSYNEQFF. CDR3 in DNA: TGTGCCAGCAGCTTTAGCGGGGGGCCCCCGAGCTCCTACAATGAGCAGTTCTTC.

The rearrangement uses TRBV6-1 and TRBJ1-6, with D maybe TRBD1 (5 bases). The CDR3 has 16 residues. Per germline, CDR1 MNHNS and CDR2 SASEGT. Trimming removed 4 bases at V and 8 bases at J, with 18 bases between. DNA of the CDR3: TGTGCCAGCAGTGTACAGGTTCCGGGGGGGGATTCACCCCTCCACTTT. This encodes CASSVQVPGGDSPLHF.

The rearrangement uses TRBV15 and TRBJ2-1; TRBD2 agrees at 9 bases. Germline CDR1 and CDR2: LNHNV and YYDKDF (reference sequence). The V segment lost 0 bases and the J segment 6 bases; nucleotides outside the gene matches: 3. CDR3 length equals 15 residues. CDR3 nucleotides: TGTGCCACCAGCAGAGATATACTAGCGGGCAATGAGCAGTTCTTC. Translating gives CATSRDILAGNEQFF.

The chain is built from TRBV11-3 and TRBJ2-1; 8 bases map to TRBD2. Germline CDR1 is SGHNT and CDR2 is YENEEA. With V trimmed by 4 bases and J by 1 base, 3 bases remained unmatched. The CDR3 consists of 15 residues. In DNA form, the CDR3 reads TGTGCCAGCAGCTCAGCGGGGGAATCCTACAATGAGCAGTTCTTC. Protein product: CASSSAGESYNEQFF.

This chain connects TRBV2 to TRBJ2-1; 7 nucleotides line up with TRBD2. CDR1 is SNHLY, CDR2 FYNNEI, per germline. V lost 5 bases, J lost 3 bases, and 4 bases stayed unmatched. The CDR3 has 14 residues. The CDR3 bases are TGTGCCAGCAGTTGGACTAGGGGCTACAATGAGCAGTTCTTC. Its translation: CASSWTRGYNEQFF.

V and J are TRBV7-8 and TRBJ2-2, with 11 bases identical to TRBD2. The germline CDR1 and CDR2 sequences are SGHVS and FQNEAQ. V was pared by 2 bases and J by 5 bases, with 7 bases of the junction left unmatched. This CDR3 has 17 amino acids. CDR3 nucleotide sequence: TGTGCCAGCAGCTTAATAGCGGGAGGGCTGAAAACCGGGGAGCTGTTTTTT. It codes for CASSLIAGGLKTGELFF.

The chain carries TRBV7-3 and TRBJ2-2; D may be TRBD1 (5 bases). Germline V gives CDR1 SGHTA, CDR2 FQGTGA. Trimming cost V 1 base and J 2 bases, with 8 bases left between them. CDR3 length equals 15 residues. Here the CDR3 reads CASSLNQGNTGELFF. CDR3 coding DNA: TGTGCCAGCAGCTTAAACCAGGGCAACACCGGGGAGCTGTTTTTT.

The rearrangement joins TRBV5-5 to TRBJ2-7; the match to TRBD1 covers 7 bases. This CDR3 region has 12 residues. The trim removed 4 bases at V and 4 bases at J, leaving 2 bases unmatched. The germline V gene encodes CDR1 SGHKS and CDR2 YYEKEE (reference sequence). The CDR3 DNA reads as TGTGCCAGCAGCGGGACAGCTTACGAGCAGTACTTC. Protein sequence: CASSGTAYEQYF.

The chain employs TRBV4-3 and TRBJ2-7, with 8 bases lining up with TRBD2. Germline CDR1 and CDR2: LGHNA and YSLEER. V shed 1 base and J 4 bases; nucleotides not matched to a gene: 3. The CDR3 extends over 14 amino acids. Here the CDR3 reads CASSQGLALYEQYF. CDR3 DNA: TGCGCCAGCAGCCAAGGACTAGCGCTGTACGAGCAGTACTTC.

The chain uses TRBV27 and TRBJ2-1; 10 nucleotides agree with TRBD2. Germline CDR1 is MNHEY and CDR2 is SMNVEV (reference sequence). Losses at the gene ends were 6 bases for V and 0 bases for J; bases not matched to a gene: 5. The length of the CDR3 is 16 residues. The CDR3 region is CASRLAGQSSYNEQFF. The CDR3 DNA sequence: TGTGCCAGCAGACTAGCGGGGCAAAGCTCCTACAATGAGCAGTTCTTC.